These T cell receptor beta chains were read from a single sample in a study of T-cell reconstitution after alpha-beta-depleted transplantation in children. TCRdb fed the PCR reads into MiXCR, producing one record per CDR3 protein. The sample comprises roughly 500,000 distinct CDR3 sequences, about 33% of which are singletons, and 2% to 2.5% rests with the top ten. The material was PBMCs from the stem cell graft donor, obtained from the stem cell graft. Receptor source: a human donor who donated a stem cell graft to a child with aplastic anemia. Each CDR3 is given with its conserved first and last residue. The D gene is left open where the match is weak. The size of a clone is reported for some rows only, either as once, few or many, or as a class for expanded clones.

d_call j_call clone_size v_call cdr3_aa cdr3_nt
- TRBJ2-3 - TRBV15 CATSTIAGGTDTQYF TGTGCCACCAGCACGATAGCTGGAGGCACAGATACGCAGTATTTT
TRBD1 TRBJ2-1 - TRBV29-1 CSVEPGTGPRSEFF TGCAGCGTTGAACCCGGGACAGGCCCTCGGAGCGAGTTCTTC
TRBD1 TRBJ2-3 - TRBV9 CASSADRRGTDTQYF TGTGCCAGCAGTGCGGACAGGCGGGGCACAGATACGCAGTATTTT
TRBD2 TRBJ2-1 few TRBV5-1 CASSLVVAGAGYNEQFF TGCGCCAGCAGCTTGGTCGTAGCGGGAGCAGGCTACAATGAGCAGTTCTTC
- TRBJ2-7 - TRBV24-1 CATKLCVALEQYF TGTGCCACCAAACTTTGTGTAGCCTTGGAGCAGTACTTC
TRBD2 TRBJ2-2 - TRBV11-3 CASSPRLAGATGELFF TGTGCCAGCAGCCCAAGACTAGCGGGAGCCACCGGGGAGCTGTTTTTT
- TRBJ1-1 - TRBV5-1 CASSLALGGKNTEAFF TGCGCCAGCAGCTTGGCTCTAGGGGGGAAGAACACTGAAGCTTTCTTT
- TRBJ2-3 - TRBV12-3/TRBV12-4 CASSLGQVGTDTQYF TGTGCCAGCAGTTTAGGGCAGGTTGGCACAGATACGCAGTATTTT
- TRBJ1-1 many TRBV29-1 CSGAGGWSTEAFF TGCAGCGGGGCCGGGGGGTGGAGCACTGAAGCTTTCTTT
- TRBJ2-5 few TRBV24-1 CATRGSKGLETQYF TGTGCCACCAGAGGCAGTAAGGGACTAGAGACCCAGTACTTC
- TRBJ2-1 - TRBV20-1 CSARGLAPYNEQFF TGCAGTGCTAGGGGACTTGCCCCCTACAATGAGCAGTTCTTC
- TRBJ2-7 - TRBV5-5 CASSPTLTASEQYF TGTGCCAGCAGCCCGACCTTGACAGCCTCCGAGCAGTACTTC
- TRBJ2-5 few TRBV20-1 CSARGGGQETQYF TGCAGTGCTAGAGGAGGGGGACAAGAGACCCAGTACTTC
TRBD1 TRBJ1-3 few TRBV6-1 CASRPRQGAASGNTIYF TGTGCCAGCAGGCCAAGACAGGGGGCCGCCTCTGGAAACACCATATATTTT
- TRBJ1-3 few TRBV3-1 CASSQVVMSGNTIYF TGTGCCAGCAGCCAGGTCGTAATGTCTGGAAACACCATATATTTT
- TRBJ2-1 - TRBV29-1 CSASAYNEQFF TGCAGCGCTAGCGCCTACAATGAGCAGTTCTTC
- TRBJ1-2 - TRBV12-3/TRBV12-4 CASSFAGSGPNYGYTF TGTGCCAGCAGTTTTGCAGGTTCGGGGCCTAACTATGGCTACACCTTC
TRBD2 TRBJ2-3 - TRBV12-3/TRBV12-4 CASRPGLADTQYF TGTGCCAGCAGGCCGGGACTAGCAGATACGCAGTATTTT
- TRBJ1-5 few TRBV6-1 CASIGSGNQPQHF TGTGCCAGCATTGGATCGGGCAATCAGCCCCAGCATTTT
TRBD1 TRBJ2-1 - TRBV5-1 CASSQQGEQFF TGCGCCAGCAGCCAACAGGGGGAGCAGTTCTTC